Each of the 32 T cell receptor beta chains below was sequenced from the same sample in a study of blood T cell repertoires in COVID-19. The table came from immunoSEQ multiplex PCR; TCRdb's copy has only in-frame clones and leaves some out. Found here are approximately 300,000 clones, nearly 90% of them singletons; the top ten hold around 5.9%. The specimen sequenced was PBMCs or T cells enriched from blood (not recorded which). These receptors all come from a woman aged 25 to 39 who had recovered from COVID-19.

J is TRBJ1-3 and V is TRBV18, with D possibly matching TRBD1 (5 bases). Between the trimmed V and J ends, which lost 2 bases and 0 bases, there was a span of 11 bases. Germline values: CDR1 KGHSH, CDR2 LQKENI. CDR3 size: 16 residues. In nucleotides, the CDR3 is TGTGCCAGCTCACCATCGGGACTGTCCTCTGGAAACACCATATATTTT. As protein: CASSPSGLSSGNTIYF.

This chain uses TRBV27 with TRBJ1-5, with D hard to call. CDR3 length equals 15 residues. Germline V gene lookup returns CDR1 MNHEY and CDR2 SMNVEV (reference sequence). V lost 0 bases to trimming and J lost 3 bases, with 9 bases between them. The DNA for the CDR3 is TGTGCCAGCAGTTTATCGTCCGGACTCAATCAGCCCCAGCATTTT. Encoded protein: CASSLSSGLNQPQHF.

This sequence joins TRBV9 and TRBJ1-3, with D uncertain. V was trimmed by 3 bases and J by 0 bases, leaving 7 bases between them. Germline V gives CDR1 SGDLS, CDR2 YYNGEE. This CDR3 region has 14 residues. The CDR3 DNA sequence: TGTGCCAGCAGCGAGCAATACTCTGGAAACACCATATATTTT. This sequence encodes CASSEQYSGNTIYF.

The rearrangement joins TRBV19 to TRBJ1-5; possible D gene TRBD1, 6 bases. V dropped 3 bases and J dropped 3 bases, with 15 bases sitting between them. Per germline, CDR1 LNHDA and CDR2 SQIVND (reference sequence). This CDR3 region has 16 residues. The CDR3 reads CASSIGTRGFNQPQHF. For the CDR3, the DNA is TGTGCCAGTAGTATCGGGACCAGGGGATTCAATCAGCCCCAGCATTTT.

The chain links TRBV2 to TRBJ1-1; the D is unclear. There are 11 residues in the CDR3. Germline V CDR1 and CDR2: SNHLY, FYNNEI. Trimming cost V 7 bases and J 1 base, with 4 bases left between them. The CDR3 DNA reads as TGTGCCAGCACAGAGAACACTGAAGCTTTCTTT. This translates into CASTENTEAFF.

The rearrangement links TRBV3-1 (or the pseudogene TRBV3-2) to TRBJ2-5; possibly TRBD1 for D (5 bases). Between the trimmed V and J ends, which lost 8 bases and 4 bases, there was a span of 17 bases. The CDR3 is made up of 14 amino acids. The germline V gene has CDR1 LGHDT and CDR2 YNNKEL (reference sequence). The CDR3 coding sequence is TGTGCCAGCGGGGCCCGGACCGCCGGAGAGACCCAGTACTTC. Translation: CASGARTAGETQYF.

The chain links TRBV7-9 to TRBJ2-7, with 9 bases lining up with TRBD1. CDR1 is SEHNR and CDR2 is FQNEAQ in the germline V gene (reference sequence). The CDR3 has 17 residues. Unmatched junction bases numbered 10, after V lost 4 bases and J lost 0 bases. In nucleotides, the CDR3 is TGTGCCAGCAGCTCGGGGCTGGGGACAGGGAGCTCCTACGAGCAGTACTTC. It codes for CASSSGLGTGSSYEQYF.

V is TRBV9 and J is TRBJ2-1, with D perhaps TRBD2 (6 bases). The CDR3 contains 17 residues. From germline, CDR1 is SGDLS and CDR2 YYNGEE. V was pared by 3 bases and J by 2 bases, with 18 bases between. CDR3 residues: CASSAPTGTQPYNEQFF. CDR3 in DNA: TGTGCCAGCAGCGCACCCACCGGGACTCAACCCTACAATGAGCAGTTCTTC. Variable domain in full (rest from reference TRBV9 and TRBJ2-1): DSGVTQTPKHLITATGQRVTLRCSPRSGDLSVYWYQQSLDQGLQFLIQYYNGEERAKGNILERFSAQQFPDLHSELNLSSLELGDSALYFCASSAPTGTQPYNEQFFGPGTRLTVL.

The V gene is TRBV7-2, the J gene TRBJ2-7, with 9 bases lining up with TRBD2. Germline V lookup: CDR1 SGHTA, CDR2 FQGNSA. The junction had 12 bases not matched to a gene; V was cut back by 3 bases and J by 0 bases. This CDR3 has 18 residues. The CDR3: CASSLPGRGGRISYEQYF. The CDR3 DNA sequence: TGTGCCAGCAGCTTGCCCGGGCGGGGGGGCCGAATCTCCTACGAGCAGTACTTC.

This rearrangement joins TRBV7-8 to TRBJ2-5; 15 bases map to TRBD2. CDR3 length equals 19 residues. V gave up 2 bases and J gave up 1 base; unmatched junction bases: 8. CDR1 is SGHVS, CDR2 FQNEAQ, per germline. The CDR3 DNA reads as TGTGCCAGCAGCTTAATGCCGGGACTAGCGGGGGGCCCCCAAGAGACCCAGTACTTC. This sequence encodes CASSLMPGLAGGPQETQYF.

The rearrangement joins TRBV18 to TRBJ1-3; D is unresolved. The V gene lost 2 bases and the J gene lost 0 bases, with 14 bases spanning the gap. This CDR3 is built from 17 residues. The V gene's germline CDR1 is KGHSH and CDR2 LQKENI. The CDR3 DNA follows: TGTGCCAGCTCACCAGGCAGGCCGCCCAGCTCTGGAAACACCATATATTTT. Amino acids: CASSPGRPPSSGNTIYF.

This clone was seen once. The chain has TRBV5-6 and TRBJ2-4; 10 bases match TRBD1. CDR3 length equals 17 residues. Germline lookup yields CDR1 SGHDT and CDR2 YYEEEE. With 0 bases clipped from V and 2 bases from J, the junction kept 5 bases outside the gene matches. DNA of the CDR3: TGTGCCAGCAGCTTGGCCAAGACAGGGGGCTCCAAAAACATTCAGTACTTC. Translated: CASSLAKTGGSKNIQYF.

DNA of the CDR3: TGCGCCAGCAGCGCCAGTGACTCGTTCACCGGGGAGCTGTTTTTT. Amino acids: CASSASDSFTGELFF. V gene TRBV5-1 combines with J gene TRBJ2-2; unclear D gene. This CDR3 comprises 15 residues. Germline assignment: CDR1 SGHRS and CDR2 YFSETQ. V shed 4 bases and J shed 4 bases, with 14 bases lying between them.

This chain uses TRBV4-2 with TRBJ1-6; 11 nucleotides agree with TRBD1. The CDR3 has 16 residues. Germline V gene data show CDR1 as LGHNA and CDR2 as YNFKEQ. V was pared by 5 bases and J by 8 bases, with 8 bases of the junction left unmatched. CDR3 loop: CASSIRTGQGDSPLHF. The CDR3 nucleotides read TGTGCCAGCAGCATAAGGACGGGACAGGGGGATTCACCCCTCCACTTT.

V is TRBV30 and J is TRBJ1-1, with 10 bases fitting TRBD1. Germline CDR1 GTSNPN, CDR2 SVGIG (reference sequence). V lost 3 bases to trimming and J lost 10 bases; unmatched junction nucleotides: 11. The CDR3 loop spans 14 amino acids. The CDR3 loop is CAWRGPRTGGSAFF. The CDR3 nucleotides are TGTGCCTGGAGGGGTCCACGGACAGGGGGTTCAGCTTTCTTT.

V gene TRBV5-1 combines with J gene TRBJ2-3, with 8 bases aligning to TRBD2. The CDR3 spans 17 residues. Germline values: CDR1 SGHRS, CDR2 YFSETQ. Unmatched junction bases numbered 6, after V lost 0 bases and J lost 0 bases. The CDR3, as DNA: TGCGCCAGCAGCTTGGTAGGTAGCGGGGCTAGCACAGATACGCAGTATTTT. Its translation: CASSLVGSGASTDTQYF. The whole variable domain, remainder taken from reference TRBV5-1 and TRBJ2-3, is KAGVTQTPRYLIKTRGQQVTLSCSPISGHRSVSWYQQTPGQGLQFLFEYFSETQRNKGNFPGRFSGRQFSNSRSEMNVSTLELGDSALYLCASSLVGSGASTDTQYFGPGTRLTVL.

The chain has TRBV19 and TRBJ1-1; no definite D call. There are 15 residues in the CDR3. Trimming cost V 9 bases and J 4 bases, with 21 bases left between them. The germline V gene has CDR1 LNHDA and CDR2 SQIVND (reference sequence). The DNA for the CDR3 is TGTGCCAGCCTTGATTCGCCCGGGGAGAGCACTGAAGCTTTCTTT. It encodes CASLDSPGESTEAFF.

This sequence joins TRBV2 and TRBJ2-3; D may be TRBD2 (5 bases). V was pared by 8 bases and J by 0 bases, with 21 bases between. The germline CDR1 and CDR2 sequences are SNHLY and FYNNEI. CDR3 length: 17 residues. The CDR3 loop is CASPDEVALSSTDTQYF. In DNA, the CDR3 is TGTGCCAGCCCGGATGAGGTAGCGCTTTCTAGCACAGATACGCAGTATTTT.

V usage is TRBV7-6 and J usage is TRBJ2-1; 8 bases align to TRBD2. The CDR3 has 15 amino acids. Per germline, CDR1 SGHVS and CDR2 FNYEAQ. V dropped 5 bases and J dropped 9; count of bases not matched to a gene: 12. The chain's CDR3 is CASSHRTGGPGEQFF. As DNA, the CDR3 is TGTGCCAGCAGCCACAGGACGGGGGGGCCGGGTGAGCAGTTCTTC.

The genes are TRBV4-2 and TRBJ1-5, with unresolved D. There are 16 residues in the CDR3. Germline-derived CDR1 and CDR2 are LGHNA and YNFKEQ. The V end lost 1 base, the J end lost 1 base, and 11 bases lay between the germline ends. The CDR3 protein is CASSQGGVGSNQPQHF. For the CDR3, the DNA is TGTGCCAGCAGCCAAGGGGGAGTAGGGAGCAATCAGCCCCAGCATTTT.

This chain links TRBV6-1 with TRBJ1-2, with TRBD1 matching over 7 bases. CDR1 and CDR2 (germline): MNHNS, SASEGT. The CDR3 totals 13 residues. With V trimmed by 3 bases and J by 5 bases, 3 bases remained unmatched. CDR3 DNA sequence: TGTGCCAGCAGTGAGGACAGGACTTATGGCTACACCTTC. Protein sequence: CASSEDRTYGYTF.

The chain combines TRBV27 with TRBJ1-2; TRBD1 aligns across 9 bases. V lost 6 bases and J lost 2; bases outside the gene matches: 1. Germline lookup yields CDR1 MNHEY and CDR2 SMNVEV (reference sequence). The CDR3 contains 13 residues. The CDR3 sequence: CASRGQGNYGYTF. The CDR3 DNA reads as TGTGCCAGCAGGGGACAGGGAAACTATGGCTACACCTTC.

This chain links TRBV10-3 with TRBJ2-1, with TRBD2 as a possible D gene (5 bases). This CDR3 has 16 amino acids. V was trimmed by 0 bases and J by 3 bases, leaving 12 bases between them. Germline V gene sequence: CDR1 ENHRY, CDR2 SYGVKD. CDR3 sequence reads: CAISESVRGGYNEQFF. In nucleotides, the CDR3 is TGTGCCATCAGTGAGTCGGTCAGAGGAGGCTACAATGAGCAGTTCTTC.

The chain recombines TRBV3-1 (or the pseudogene TRBV3-2) with TRBJ1-3, with TRBD1 matching over 8 bases. Losses at the gene ends were 10 bases for V and 5 bases for J; bases not matched to a gene: 16. The CDR3 length is 16 residues. Germline loops: CDR1 LGHDT, CDR2 YNNKEL (reference sequence). The CDR3 nucleotides are TGTGCCACCGCACGGATCGCCGGACAGGGTAGAAACACCATATATTTT. This sequence encodes CATARIAGQGRNTIYF.

This chain links TRBV10-3 with TRBJ2-5, with D possibly being TRBD1 (6 bases). Germline V gene lookup returns CDR1 ENHRY and CDR2 SYGVKD. Trimming left V 4 bases short and J 3 bases short, with 15 bases between. This CDR3 is built from 15 residues. The CDR3 DNA sequence: TGTGCCATCAGTGGGAACAGGGAGTTTGAAGAGACCCAGTACTTC. It is translated as CAISGNREFEETQYF.

The chain links TRBV18 to TRBJ1-1, with TRBD1 matching over 8 bases. Germline CDR1 is KGHSH and CDR2 is LQKENI. The CDR3 runs 14 residues. The V gene end was trimmed by 4 bases and the J gene end by 3 bases; junction bases not matched to a gene: 4. The DNA for the CDR3 is TGTGCCAGCTCACGCACGGGACAGGACACTGAAGCTTTCTTT. It codes for CASSRTGQDTEAFF.

The chain employs TRBV5-1 and TRBJ1-1, with D possibly being TRBD1 (5 bases). The CDR3 extends over 16 amino acids. Trimming left V 4 bases short and J 0 bases short, with 16 bases between. CDR1 is SGHRS and CDR2 is YFSETQ in the germline V gene. The CDR3: CASSLRDQTMNTEAFF. CDR3 coding DNA: TGCGCCAGCAGCCTGCGGGACCAGACCATGAACACTGAAGCTTTCTTT.

The chain links TRBV7-8 to TRBJ1-1; D call uncertain. V was clipped by 5 bases and J by 8 bases, with 12 bases between them. The length of the CDR3 is 12 residues. Germline assignment: CDR1 SGHVS and CDR2 FQNEAQ. This CDR3 is CASSQPAGEAFF. CDR3 bases: TGTGCCAGCAGCCAACCCGCCGGGGAAGCTTTCTTT. Variable domain in full (rest from reference TRBV7-8 and TRBJ1-1): GAGVSQSPRYKVAKRGQDVALRCDPISGHVSLFWYQQALGQGPEFLTYFQNEAQLDKSGLPSDRFFAERPEGSVSTLKIQRTQQEDSAVYLCASSQPAGEAFFGQGTRLTVV.

This sequence joins TRBV7-2 and TRBJ2-5; D unclear. CDR1 is SGHTA, CDR2 FQGNSA, per germline. The V gene lost 4 bases and the J gene lost 5 bases, with 5 bases spanning the gap. This CDR3 has 11 amino acids. The CDR3: CASSSGETQYF. The CDR3 bases are TGTGCCAGCAGCTCCGGGGAGACCCAGTACTTC.

V and J are TRBV7-9 and TRBJ1-5, with D tentatively TRBD1 (5 bases). The CDR3 has 15 amino acids. Trimming left V 5 bases short and J 4 bases short, with 15 bases between. Germline V gene sequence: CDR1 SEHNR, CDR2 FQNEAQ (reference sequence). The CDR3 is CASSPSRGINQPQHF. For the CDR3, the DNA is TGTGCCAGCAGCCCTAGTCGGGGGATTAATCAGCCCCAGCATTTT. The full variable domain, its missing parts supplied by reference TRBV7-9 and TRBJ1-5, is DTGVSQNPRHKITKRGQNVTFRCDPISEHNRLYWYRQTLGQGPEFLTYFQNEAQLEKSRLLSDRFSAERPKGSFSTLEIQRTEQGDSAMYLCASSPSRGINQPQHFGDGTRLSIL.

This clone was seen once. The rearrangement links TRBV4-1 to TRBJ1-1, with TRBD1 identical over 9 bases. Unmatched junction bases numbered 5, after V lost 7 bases and J lost 5 bases. CDR3 length equals 13 residues. Germline V lookup: CDR1 MGHRA, CDR2 YSYEKL. This CDR3 is CASKQGARTEAFF. In DNA, the CDR3 is TGCGCCAGCAAACAGGGGGCGCGAACTGAAGCTTTCTTT.

This clone appeared once. CDR3 sequence reads: CASSLGQTGTGTDTQYF. CDR3 DNA: TGCGCCAGCAGCTTGGGGCAGACCGGGACAGGGACAGATACGCAGTATTTT. The V call is TRBV5-1, the J call TRBJ2-3; TRBD1 agrees at 9 bases. CDR1 is SGHRS, CDR2 YFSETQ, per germline. The trim removed 0 bases at V and 3 bases at J, leaving 8 bases unmatched. This CDR3 contains 17 residues.